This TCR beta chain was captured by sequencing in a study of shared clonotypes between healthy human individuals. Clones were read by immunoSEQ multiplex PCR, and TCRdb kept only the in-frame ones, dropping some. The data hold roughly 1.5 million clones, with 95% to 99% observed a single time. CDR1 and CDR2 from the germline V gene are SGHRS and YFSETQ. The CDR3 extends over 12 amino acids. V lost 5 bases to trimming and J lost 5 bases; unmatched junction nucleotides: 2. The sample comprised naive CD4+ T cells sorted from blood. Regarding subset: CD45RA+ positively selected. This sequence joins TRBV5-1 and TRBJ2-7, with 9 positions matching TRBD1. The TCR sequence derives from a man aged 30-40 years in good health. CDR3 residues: CASRDRGHEQYF. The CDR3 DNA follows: TGCGCCAGCAGGGACAGGGGCCACGAGCAGTACTTC.